One T cell receptor (beta chain) is described in this entry. The target antigen is unknown. This table comes from immunoSEQ multiplex PCR, and its TCRdb copy is limited to in-frame clones, with some not included. The sample shows some 1.4 million clones, approximately 97% of them seen only once. The data belong to a study of shared clonotypes between healthy human individuals. Study outcomes and limitations: Though the depth was large, rarefaction showed that sorted-subset sequencing was incomplete. In this cohort, only blood was sampled, and tissue repertoires likely differ.

CDR3 length: 15 residues. The germline V and J ends were trimmed by 5 bases and 6 bases, with 17 bases remaining between them. In germline, CDR1 is MNHEY, CDR2 SVGAGI. Healthy HIV-negative adults with no recent acute infections or vaccinations were recruited as donors. The sequence came from a man aged 25 to 40 in good health. The sequenced sample consisted of naive CD4+ T cells sorted from blood. Subset described: CD45RA+ positively selected. This chain uses TRBV6-5 with TRBJ1-5; D remains unclear. As DNA, the CDR3 is TGTGCCAGCAGTCCCGGGAGGGCAGCTACTCAGCCCCAGCATTTT. Translating gives CASSPGRAATQPQHF.